Listed below are T cell receptor beta chains from one sample, sequenced in a study of identifying expanded T cells in peripheral blood. Generated by immunoSEQ multiplex PCR, the TCRdb table keeps only in-frame clones and is missing some. The profile shows more than 55,000 clones, around 87% of them singletons. Material: blood. The origin of the receptors is a person between 18 and 69 years old in good health. Both conserved end residues are part of each CDR3. The D gene is left open where the match is weak. Clone size is shown for a subset of rows, as once, few, many or a class of expanded clone.

J gene,clone size,V gene,D gene,CDR3 DNA,CDR3 protein
TRBJ1-4,-,TRBV30,-,TGTGCCTGGAGTGCGGGGGCCAATGAAAAACTGTTTTTT,CAWSAGANEKLFF
TRBJ1-6,-,TRBV30,-,TGTGCCTGGACCAGGGCAGCGGGGGATTCACCCCTCCACTTT,CAWTRAAGDSPLHF
TRBJ2-7,-,TRBV27,-,TGTGCCAGCAGTTTATCCGAGTGGAGCTCCTACGAGCAGTACTTC,CASSLSEWSSYEQYF
TRBJ2-4,-,TRBV5-1,-,TGCGCCAGCAGCATAGGCGGCATTCAGTACTTC,CASSIGGIQYF
TRBJ2-7,-,TRBV5-1,-,TGCGCCAGCAGCTTGAGTCAGGGCGGGGCAGACGAGCAGTACTTC,CASSLSQGGADEQYF
TRBJ2-5,once,TRBV28,TRBD1,TGTGCCAGCAGTTTATTTGCAGGGGGCTCCAAAGAGACCCAGTACTTC,CASSLFAGGSKETQYF
TRBJ2-1,-,TRBV5-1,TRBD1,TGCGCCAGCAGTACAGGGGCCTGGGCTAATGAGCAGTTCTTC,CASSTGAWANEQFF
TRBJ2-7,-,TRBV9,-,TGTGCCAGCAGCGTAGGTGCAGGGACATCCTACGAGCAGTACTTC,CASSVGAGTSYEQYF
TRBJ2-7,-,TRBV30,-,TGTGCCTGGTCAGGGAACTACGAGCAGTACTTC,CAWSGNYEQYF
TRBJ2-2,-,TRBV7-9,TRBD1,TGTGCCAGCAGCGACGACAGGGGTGCCGGGGAGCTGTTTTTT,CASSDDRGAGELFF
TRBJ2-3,-,TRBV5-1,TRBD2,TGCGCCAGCAGCTTGGGCGGGGGACGGGGTTACACAGATACGCAGTATTTT,CASSLGGGRGYTDTQYF
TRBJ2-7,-,TRBV2,-,TGTGCCAGCAGCCGACTCGGGCGGAGTACCTACGAGCAGTACTTC,CASSRLGRSTYEQYF
TRBJ2-5,-,TRBV6-1,TRBD1,TGTGCCAGCAGTGAAGTGGGGGGACAGGGGGCAGAGACCCAGTACTTC,CASSEVGGQGAETQYF
TRBJ1-2,-,TRBV7-9,-,TGTGCCAGCAGCTTAGGTAGGGGAGGTAACTATGGCTACACCTTC,CASSLGRGGNYGYTF
TRBJ2-7,-,TRBV9,-,TGTGCCAGCAGCGAGGGGGCTAGCGGAAAGGGGGAGCAGTACTTC,CASSEGASGKGEQYF
TRBJ2-5,-,TRBV19,-,TGTGCCAGTAACCACTTCGCGATAGGACAGCAAGAGACCCAGTACTTC,CASNHFAIGQQETQYF
TRBJ1-1,-,TRBV2,-,TGTGCCAGCAGGATTAAAAGTGGGAACACTGAAGCTTTCTTT,CASRIKSGNTEAFF
TRBJ2-3,-,TRBV7-2,TRBD2,TGTGCCAGCAGCCTTAGCGGGAGGGACACAGATACGCAGTATTTT,CASSLSGRDTDTQYF
TRBJ2-7,-,TRBV28,-,TGTGCCAGCAGTTTGGACAGCCCTTCCTACGAGCAGTACTTC,CASSLDSPSYEQYF
TRBJ1-1,-,TRBV2,-,TGTGCCAGCAGTGCGCTGGGGGGGAACACTGAAGCTTTCTTT,CASSALGGNTEAFF
TRBJ1-6,-,TRBV27,-,TGTGCCAGCAGTTCCCCCCACGTCGATCACGGGACCAATAATTCACCCCTCCACTTT,CASSSPHVDHGTNNSPLHF
TRBJ2-3,few,TRBV7-2,-,TGTGCCAGCAGCTTAGGGGGATTAGCAGATACGCAGTATTTT,CASSLGGLADTQYF
TRBJ2-7,-,TRBV19,-,TGTGCCAGTAACCAATTGGGCAAGACCTACGAGCAGTACTTC,CASNQLGKTYEQYF
TRBJ1-6,-,TRBV30,-,TGTGCCTGGAGTGGCAGTAGCTCCTATAATTCACCCCTCCACTTT,CAWSGSSSYNSPLHF
TRBJ1-3,-,TRBV10-3,-,TGTGCCATCGGTGGGGGGCTCTCTGGAAACACCATATATTTT,CAIGGGLSGNTIYF
TRBJ2-1,-,TRBV29-1,-,TGCAGCGTCCATCCTTACAATGAGCAGTTCTTC,CSVHPYNEQFF
TRBJ1-2,-,TRBV30,-,TGTGCCTGGAGGGATCCCCCGGCTAACTATGGCTACACCTTC,CAWRDPPANYGYTF
TRBJ1-2,-,TRBV6-1,-,TGTGCCAGCAGTGACAGGGGAAACTATGGCTACACCTTC,CASSDRGNYGYTF
TRBJ1-2,-,TRBV4-1,-,TGCGCCAGCAGCCAAGAACCTACGGGTAATGGCTACACCTTC,CASSQEPTGNGYTF
TRBJ2-5,once,TRBV4-1,TRBD1,TGCGCCAGCAGCGGCTCACAGGGGCGACCTGGGACCCAGTACTTC,CASSGSQGRPGTQYF
TRBJ2-3,-,TRBV7-9,TRBD2,TGTGCCAGCAGCTTATCCCGGCGGGAGTGGCTAAATACGCAGTATTTT,CASSLSRREWLNTQYF
TRBJ2-7,once,TRBV5-4,-,TGTGCCAGCAGCTTGGACAGTGGGATCTCCTACGAGCAGTACTTC,CASSLDSGISYEQYF
TRBJ2-7,-,TRBV9,-,TGTGCCAGCAGCGTATCGGACGGGAGCTCCTACGAGCAGTACTTC,CASSVSDGSSYEQYF
TRBJ2-2,-,TRBV7-3,TRBD1,TGTGCCAGCAGTCGCCCTTCAGGGGGTACCGGGGAGCTGTTTTTT,CASSRPSGGTGELFF
TRBJ2-1,-,TRBV7-8,-,TGTGCCAGCAGCTTAGTGCGTCGGGAAATTTACAATGAGCAGTTCTTC,CASSLVRREIYNEQFF
TRBJ2-7,-,TRBV4-1,-,TGCGCCAGCAGCCAATCCTGGGGGGGCGTTGGGGAGCAGTACTTC,CASSQSWGGVGEQYF
TRBJ1-5,-,TRBV19,-,TGTGCCAGTAGGAGAGGGGTGGATCAGCCCCAGCATTTT,CASRRGVDQPQHF
TRBJ2-2,-,TRBV11-2,TRBD2,TGTGCCAGCAGCCGAGCCCGGACGGGAGGCCGGGAGCTGTTTTTT,CASSRARTGGRELFF
TRBJ1-1,-,TRBV18,-,TGTGCCAGCTCACCGGGACAGAACACTGAAGCTTTCTTT,CASSPGQNTEAFF
TRBJ2-1,-,TRBV19,-,TGTGCCAGTAGTATTGAGGGGAGGCGGGACAATGAGCAGTTCTTC,CASSIEGRRDNEQFF
TRBJ2-7,-,TRBV6-5,TRBD2,TGTGCCAGCAGTTACTCATCGGGGGGCTCCTACGAGCAGTACTTC,CASSYSSGGSYEQYF
TRBJ2-7,-,TRBV19,TRBD2,TGTGCCACTAAGACTAGCGACTCCTACGAGCAGTACTTC,CATKTSDSYEQYF
TRBJ2-2,-,TRBV11-2,-,TGTGCCAGCAGCTTAGAACCTAGTTCCGGGGAGCTGTTTTTT,CASSLEPSSGELFF
TRBJ2-7,-,TRBV11-2,TRBD2,TGTGCCAGCAGCTTAGATGGGGGGGGAACCTACGAGCAGTACTTC,CASSLDGGGTYEQYF
TRBJ2-6,-,TRBV11-3,-,TGTGCCAGCAGTTACACAAGGGGACCTGGGGCCAACGTCCTGACTTTC,CASSYTRGPGANVLTF
TRBJ2-1,-,TRBV4-3,TRBD2,TGCGCCAGCAGCGCACGGACTAGCGTTGACAATGAGCAGTTCTTC,CASSARTSVDNEQFF
TRBJ2-7,once,TRBV6-1,TRBD1,TGTGCCAGCAGTGAATCCGGGACAGGGGGCTACGAGCAGTACTTC,CASSESGTGGYEQYF
TRBJ2-3,-,TRBV2,TRBD1,TGTGCCAGCAGTGTAACAGGGGATGCAGATACGCAGTATTTT,CASSVTGDADTQYF
TRBJ2-3,-,TRBV9,-,TGTGCCAGCAGCGTAGTGGGCACAGATACGCAGTATTTT,CASSVVGTDTQYF
TRBJ1-1,-,TRBV19,TRBD1,TGTGCCAGTAGTAGAGCGACAGGGGACCGGTCCCGAACGACTGAAGCTTTCTTT,CASSRATGDRSRTTEAFF
TRBJ2-2,-,TRBV6-6,TRBD1,TGTGCCAGCAGTTACGAGGGGGCAACGGCCGGGGAGCTGTTTTTT,CASSYEGATAGELFF
TRBJ1-2,once,TRBV5-4,TRBD1,TGTGCCAGCAGCTCCTTACAGGGGGCAAGTGGCTACACCTTC,CASSSLQGASGYTF
TRBJ2-7,-,TRBV7-6,-,TGTGCCAGCAGGGCCCTTGCCGGGGCAGGGGCCTACGAGCAGTACTTC,CASRALAGAGAYEQYF
TRBJ2-2,-,TRBV2,TRBD2,TGTGCCAGCACCCCGCGGCGGCTAGCGGGAGTTTCCAACACCGGGGAGCTGTTTTTT,CASTPRRLAGVSNTGELFF